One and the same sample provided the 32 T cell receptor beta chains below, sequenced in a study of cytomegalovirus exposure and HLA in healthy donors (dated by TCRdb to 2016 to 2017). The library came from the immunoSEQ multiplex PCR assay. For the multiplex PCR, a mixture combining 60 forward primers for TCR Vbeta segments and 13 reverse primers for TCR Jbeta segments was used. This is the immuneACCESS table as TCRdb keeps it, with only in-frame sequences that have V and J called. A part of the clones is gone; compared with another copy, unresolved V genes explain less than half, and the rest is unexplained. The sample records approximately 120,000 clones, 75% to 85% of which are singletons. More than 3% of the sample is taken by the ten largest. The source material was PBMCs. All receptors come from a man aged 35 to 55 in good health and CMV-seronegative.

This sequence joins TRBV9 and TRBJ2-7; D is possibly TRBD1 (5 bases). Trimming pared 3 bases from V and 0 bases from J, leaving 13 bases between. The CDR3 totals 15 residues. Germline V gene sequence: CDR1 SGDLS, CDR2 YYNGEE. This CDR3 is CASSEFQGSSYEQYF. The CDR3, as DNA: TGTGCCAGCAGCGAGTTCCAGGGTAGCTCCTACGAGCAGTACTTC.

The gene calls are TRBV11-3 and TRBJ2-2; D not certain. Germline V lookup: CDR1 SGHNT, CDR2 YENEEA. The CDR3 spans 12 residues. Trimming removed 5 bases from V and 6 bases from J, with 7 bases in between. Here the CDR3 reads CASSPVSGELFF. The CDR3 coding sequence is TGTGCCAGCAGCCCTGTGTCCGGGGAGCTGTTTTTT.

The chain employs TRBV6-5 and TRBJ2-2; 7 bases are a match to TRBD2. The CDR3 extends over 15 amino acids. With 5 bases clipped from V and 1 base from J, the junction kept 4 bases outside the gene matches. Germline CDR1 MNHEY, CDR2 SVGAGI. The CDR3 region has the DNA TGTGCCAGCAGTCCATCGGGGGGGAACACCGGGGAGCTGTTTTTT. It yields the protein CASSPSGGNTGELFF.

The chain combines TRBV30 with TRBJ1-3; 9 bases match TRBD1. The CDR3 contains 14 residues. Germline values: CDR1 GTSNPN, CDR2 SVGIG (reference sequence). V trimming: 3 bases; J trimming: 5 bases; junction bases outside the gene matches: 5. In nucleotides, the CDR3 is TGTGCCTGGAGCACCGGGACAGGGAGAAACACCATATATTTT. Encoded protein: CAWSTGTGRNTIYF. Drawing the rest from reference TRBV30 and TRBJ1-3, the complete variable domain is SQTIHQWPATLVQPVGSPLSLECTVEGTSNPNLYWYRQAAGRGLQLLFYSVGIGQISSEVPQNLSASRPQDRQFILSSKKLLLSDSGFYLCAWSTGTGRNTIYFGEGSWLTVV.

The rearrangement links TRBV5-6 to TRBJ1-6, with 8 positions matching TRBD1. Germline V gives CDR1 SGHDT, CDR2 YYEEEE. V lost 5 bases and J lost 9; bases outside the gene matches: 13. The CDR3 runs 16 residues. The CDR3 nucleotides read TGTGCCAGCAGACCGACGACCGGACAGGGACGTTCACCCCTCCACTTT. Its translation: CASRPTTGQGRSPLHF.

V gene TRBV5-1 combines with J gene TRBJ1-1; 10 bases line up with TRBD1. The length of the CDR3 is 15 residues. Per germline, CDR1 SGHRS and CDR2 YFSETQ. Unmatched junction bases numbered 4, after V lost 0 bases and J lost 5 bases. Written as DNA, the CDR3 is TGCGCCAGCAGCTTGGAACGACAGGGGGCAACTGAAGCTTTCTTT. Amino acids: CASSLERQGATEAFF.

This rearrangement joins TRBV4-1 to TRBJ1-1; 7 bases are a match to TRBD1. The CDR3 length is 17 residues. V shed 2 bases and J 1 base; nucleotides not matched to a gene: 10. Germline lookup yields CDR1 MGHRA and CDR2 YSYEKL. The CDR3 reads CASSQWITGVRNTEAFF. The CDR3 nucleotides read TGCGCCAGCAGCCAATGGATCACAGGGGTAAGGAACACTGAAGCTTTCTTT.

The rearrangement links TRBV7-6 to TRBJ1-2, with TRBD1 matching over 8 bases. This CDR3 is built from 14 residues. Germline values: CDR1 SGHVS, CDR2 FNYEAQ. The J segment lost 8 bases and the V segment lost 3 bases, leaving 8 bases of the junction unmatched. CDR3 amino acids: CASSFETGGRGYTF. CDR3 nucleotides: TGTGCCAGCAGCTTTGAAACAGGGGGAAGAGGCTACACCTTC.

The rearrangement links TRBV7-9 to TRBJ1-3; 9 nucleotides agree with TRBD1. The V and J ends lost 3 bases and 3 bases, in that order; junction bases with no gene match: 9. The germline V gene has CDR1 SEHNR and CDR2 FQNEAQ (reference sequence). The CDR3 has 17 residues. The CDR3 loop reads CASSFPGTGPGGNTIYF. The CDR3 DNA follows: TGTGCCAGCAGCTTTCCCGGGACAGGGCCAGGTGGAAACACCATATATTTT. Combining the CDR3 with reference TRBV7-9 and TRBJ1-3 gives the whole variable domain DTGVSQNPRHKITKRGQNVTFRCDPISEHNRLYWYRQTLGQGPEFLTYFQNEAQLEKSRLLSDRFSAERPKGSFSTLEIQRTEQGDSAMYLCASSFPGTGPGGNTIYFGEGSWLTVV.

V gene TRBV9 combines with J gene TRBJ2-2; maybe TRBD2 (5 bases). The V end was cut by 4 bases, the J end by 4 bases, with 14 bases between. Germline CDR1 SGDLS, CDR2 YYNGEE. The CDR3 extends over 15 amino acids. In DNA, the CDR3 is TGTGCCAGCAGCCCGAGGGCGGTTCCCACCGGGGAGCTGTTTTTT. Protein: CASSPRAVPTGELFF. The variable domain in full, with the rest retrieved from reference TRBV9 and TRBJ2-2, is DSGVTQTPKHLITATGQRVTLRCSPRSGDLSVYWYQQSLDQGLQFLIQYYNGEERAKGNILERFSAQQFPDLHSELNLSSLELGDSALYFCASSPRAVPTGELFFGEGSRLTVL.

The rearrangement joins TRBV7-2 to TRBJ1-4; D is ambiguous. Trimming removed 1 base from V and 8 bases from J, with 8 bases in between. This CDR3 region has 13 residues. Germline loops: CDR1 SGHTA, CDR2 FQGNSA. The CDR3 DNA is TGTGCCAGCAGCTTAGAGCTGTCCGAAAAACTGTTTTTT. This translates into CASSLELSEKLFF. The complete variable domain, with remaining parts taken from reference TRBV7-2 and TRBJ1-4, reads GAGVSQSPSNKVTEKGKDVELRCDPISGHTALYWYRQSLGQGLEFLIYFQGNSAPDKSGLPSDRFSAERTGGSVSTLTIQRTQQEDSAVYLCASSLELSEKLFFGSGTQLSVL.

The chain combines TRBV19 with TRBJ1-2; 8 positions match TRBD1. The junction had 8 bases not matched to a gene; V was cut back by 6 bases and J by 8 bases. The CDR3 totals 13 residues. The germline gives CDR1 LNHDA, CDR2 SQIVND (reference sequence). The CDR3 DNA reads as TGTGCCAGTAGGACCGGACAGGGTCGGGGCTACACCTTC. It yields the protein CASRTGQGRGYTF.

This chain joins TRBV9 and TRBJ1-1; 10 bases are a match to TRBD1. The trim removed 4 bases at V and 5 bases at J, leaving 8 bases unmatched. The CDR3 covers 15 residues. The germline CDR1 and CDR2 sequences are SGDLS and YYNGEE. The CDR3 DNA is TGTGCCAGCAGCCCACGACCGGGACAGGGGACTGAAGCTTTCTTT. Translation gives CASSPRPGQGTEAFF.

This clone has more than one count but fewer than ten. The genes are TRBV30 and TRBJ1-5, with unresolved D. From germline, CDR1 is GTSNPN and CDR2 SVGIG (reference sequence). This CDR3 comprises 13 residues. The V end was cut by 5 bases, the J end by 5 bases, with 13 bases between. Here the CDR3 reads CAWVASGDQPQHF. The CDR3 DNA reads TGTGCCTGGGTAGCCAGTGGTGATCAGCCCCAGCATTTT.

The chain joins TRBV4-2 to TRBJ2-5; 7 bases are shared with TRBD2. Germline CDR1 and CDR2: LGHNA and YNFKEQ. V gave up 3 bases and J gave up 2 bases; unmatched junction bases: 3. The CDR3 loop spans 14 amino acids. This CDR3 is CASSQSGEQETQYF. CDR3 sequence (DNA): TGTGCCAGCAGCCAGAGCGGGGAGCAAGAGACCCAGTACTTC.

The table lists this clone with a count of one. In DNA form, the CDR3 reads TGCGCCAGCAGCCAAGATGCTAGGCCCGATCAGCCCCAGCATTTT. Residues: CASSQDARPDQPQHF. The chain links TRBV4-1 to TRBJ1-5; D is ambiguous. The germline V gene has CDR1 MGHRA and CDR2 YSYEKL. This CDR3 comprises 15 residues. The V end lost 0 bases, the J end lost 5 bases, and 11 bases lay between the germline ends.

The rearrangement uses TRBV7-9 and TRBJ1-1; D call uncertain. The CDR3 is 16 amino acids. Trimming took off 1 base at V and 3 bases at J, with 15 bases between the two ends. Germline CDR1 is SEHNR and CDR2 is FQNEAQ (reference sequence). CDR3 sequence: CASSLGWRDVDTEAFF. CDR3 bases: TGTGCCAGCAGCTTAGGTTGGAGGGATGTCGACACTGAAGCTTTCTTT.

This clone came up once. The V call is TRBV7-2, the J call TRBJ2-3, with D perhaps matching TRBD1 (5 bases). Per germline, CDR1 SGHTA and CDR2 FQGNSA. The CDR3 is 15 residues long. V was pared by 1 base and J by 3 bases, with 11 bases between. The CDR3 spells CASSLGQGRTDTQYF. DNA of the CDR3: TGTGCCAGCAGCTTAGGCCAGGGTAGAACAGATACGCAGTATTTT.

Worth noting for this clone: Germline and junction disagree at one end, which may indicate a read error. The CDR3 is CASSLQGKVTDTQCF. The CDR3 DNA follows: TGTGCCAGCAGCTTACAGGGGAAAGTTACAGATACGCAGTGTTTT. J is TRBJ2-3 and V is TRBV11-3, with D perhaps matching TRBD1 (6 bases). Per germline, CDR1 SGHNT and CDR2 YENEEA. The CDR3 has 15 amino acids.

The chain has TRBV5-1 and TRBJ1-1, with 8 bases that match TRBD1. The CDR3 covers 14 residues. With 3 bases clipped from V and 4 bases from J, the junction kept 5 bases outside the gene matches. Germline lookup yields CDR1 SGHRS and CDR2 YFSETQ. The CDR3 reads CASSSLTGGTEAFF. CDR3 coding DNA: TGCGCCAGCAGCTCCCTTACAGGGGGCACTGAAGCTTTCTTT.

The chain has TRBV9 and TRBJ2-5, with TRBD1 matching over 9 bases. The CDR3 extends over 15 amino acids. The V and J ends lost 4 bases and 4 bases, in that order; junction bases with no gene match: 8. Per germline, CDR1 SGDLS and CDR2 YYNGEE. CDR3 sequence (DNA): TGTGCCAGCAGCCCGGACAGGGGCAAGGCAGAGACCCAGTACTTC. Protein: CASSPDRGKAETQYF.

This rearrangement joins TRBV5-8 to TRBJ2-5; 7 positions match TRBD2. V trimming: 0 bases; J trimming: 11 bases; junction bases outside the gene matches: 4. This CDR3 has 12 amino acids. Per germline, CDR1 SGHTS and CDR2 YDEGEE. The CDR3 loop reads CASSLVREEQYF. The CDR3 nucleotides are TGTGCCAGCAGCTTGGTCCGGGAGGAGCAGTACTTC.

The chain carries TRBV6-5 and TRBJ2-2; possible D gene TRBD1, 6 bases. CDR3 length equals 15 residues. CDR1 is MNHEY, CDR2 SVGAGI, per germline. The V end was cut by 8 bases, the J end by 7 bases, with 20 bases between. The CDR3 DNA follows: TGTGCCAGCGGCCTAAGCCAGGGGACCGGCGGGGAGCTGTTTTTT. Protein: CASGLSQGTGGELFF.

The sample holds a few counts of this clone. CDR3 coding DNA: TGCAGCGCCCTGTCCGGCGGGGGTGGCAATCAGCCCCAGCATTTT. Its translation is CSALSGGGGNQPQHF. The chain links TRBV29-1 to TRBJ1-5, with TRBD1 as a possible D gene (5 bases). The CDR3 contains 15 residues. The germline V and J ends were trimmed by 7 bases and 2 bases, with 18 bases remaining between them. Germline CDR1 and CDR2: SQVTM and ANQGSEA.

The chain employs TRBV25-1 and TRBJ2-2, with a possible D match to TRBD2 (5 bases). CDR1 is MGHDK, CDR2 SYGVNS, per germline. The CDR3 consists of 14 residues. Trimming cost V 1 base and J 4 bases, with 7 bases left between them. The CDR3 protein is CASSEFGVTGELFF. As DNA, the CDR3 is TGTGCCAGCAGTGAATTCGGGGTCACCGGGGAGCTGTTTTTT. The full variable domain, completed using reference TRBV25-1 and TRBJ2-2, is EADIYQTPRYLVIGTGKKITLECSQTMGHDKMYWYQQDPGMELHLIHYSYGVNSTEKGDLSSESTVSRIRTEHFPLTLESARPSHTSQYLCASSEFGVTGELFFGEGSRLTVL.

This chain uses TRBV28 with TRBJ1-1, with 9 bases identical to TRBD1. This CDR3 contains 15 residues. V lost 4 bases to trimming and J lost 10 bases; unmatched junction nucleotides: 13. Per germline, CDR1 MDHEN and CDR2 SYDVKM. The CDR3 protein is CASSSGQGLKSRAFF. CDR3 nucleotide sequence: TGTGCCAGCAGTTCGGGACAGGGTTTGAAAAGTAGAGCTTTCTTT. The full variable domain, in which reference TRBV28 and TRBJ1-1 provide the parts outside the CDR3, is DVKVTQSSRYLVKRTGEKVFLECVQDMDHENMFWYRQDPGLGLRLIYFSYDVKMKEKGDIPEGYSVSREKKERFSLILESASTNQTSMYLCASSSGQGLKSRAFFGQGTRLTVV.

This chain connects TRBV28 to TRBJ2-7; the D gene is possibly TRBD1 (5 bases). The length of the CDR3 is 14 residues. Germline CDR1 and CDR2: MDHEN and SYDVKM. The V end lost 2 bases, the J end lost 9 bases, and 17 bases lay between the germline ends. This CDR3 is CASSLRGQVRAQYF. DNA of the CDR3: TGTGCCAGCAGTTTAAGAGGACAAGTACGGGCGCAGTACTTC.

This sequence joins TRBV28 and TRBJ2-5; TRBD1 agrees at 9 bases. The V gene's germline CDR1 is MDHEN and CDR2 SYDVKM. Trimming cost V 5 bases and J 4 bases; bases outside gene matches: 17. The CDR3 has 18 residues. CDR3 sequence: CASSPGEQGAWSRETQYF. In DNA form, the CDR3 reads TGTGCCAGCAGTCCCGGAGAACAGGGGGCTTGGAGTCGAGAGACCCAGTACTTC.

The CDR3: CASGESGGARGEQYF. In DNA, the CDR3 is TGTGCCAGCGGAGAGTCAGGGGGCGCCCGGGGCGAGCAGTACTTC. V and J are TRBV6-6 and TRBJ2-7; 8 positions match TRBD1. Germline values: CDR1 MNHNY, CDR2 SVGAGI (reference sequence). This CDR3 region has 15 residues. V trimming: 8 bases; J trimming: 6 bases; junction bases outside the gene matches: 15.

This CDR3 is CASSTLQGGMNTEAFF. The DNA for the CDR3 is TGTGCCAGCTCCACGTTACAGGGAGGGATGAACACTGAAGCTTTCTTT. The chain joins TRBV18 to TRBJ1-1; D may be TRBD1 (6 bases). CDR1 and CDR2 from the germline V gene are KGHSH and LQKENI. V lost 6 bases to trimming and J lost 0 bases, with 17 bases between them. CDR3 size: 16 residues.

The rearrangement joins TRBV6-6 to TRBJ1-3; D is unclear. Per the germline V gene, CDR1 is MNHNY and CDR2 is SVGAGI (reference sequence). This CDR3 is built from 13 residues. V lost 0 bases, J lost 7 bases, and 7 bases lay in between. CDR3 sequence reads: CASSYSLGNTIYF. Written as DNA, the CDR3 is TGTGCCAGCAGTTACTCGCTCGGGAACACCATATATTTT.

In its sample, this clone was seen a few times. The CDR3 is CASSVIGTLTDTQYF. CDR3 sequence (DNA): TGTGCCAGCAGCGTAATTGGGACACTCACAGATACGCAGTATTTT. The chain carries TRBV9 and TRBJ2-3; tentatively, D is TRBD1 (6 bases). This CDR3 spans 15 amino acids. Germline CDR1 SGDLS, CDR2 YYNGEE. V lost 1 base and J 2 bases, leaving 11 bases between the germline ends.